A single sample is the source of the 23 T cell receptor beta chains below, sequenced in a study of beta chain features in type 1 diabetes. Isolated RNA was reverse transcribed in full, so expressed TCRB transcripts were sequenced. Measured with immunoSEQ multiplex PCR; TCRdb has only the in-frame clones, and not every one. The sample holds 35,000 to 50,000 clones, about half seen once. The sequenced sample was stem cell memory CD4+ T cells from blood. These receptor sequences come from a woman in her 30s in good health.

V usage is TRBV18 and J usage is TRBJ2-2; TRBD1 aligns across 7 bases. The V gene end was trimmed by 2 bases and the J gene end by 6 bases; junction bases not matched to a gene: 3. This CDR3 has 14 amino acids. Germline CDR1 is KGHSH and CDR2 is LQKENI. The CDR3 DNA reads as TGTGCCAGCTCACCAACTACAGGGGCCGGGGAGCTGTTTTTT. It encodes CASSPTTGAGELFF.

This clone was seen a few times. The gene calls are TRBV7-2 and TRBJ2-7, with TRBD1 matching 8 bases. Germline values: CDR1 SGHTA, CDR2 FQGNSA. This CDR3 contains 14 residues. With 5 bases clipped from V and 5 bases from J, the junction kept 8 bases outside the gene matches. CDR3 DNA sequence: TGTGCCAGCAGCCAACCGGACAGGGTGAACGAGCAGTACTTC. Protein sequence: CASSQPDRVNEQYF. The full variable domain, completed using reference TRBV7-2 and TRBJ2-7, is GAGVSQSPSNKVTEKGKDVELRCDPISGHTALYWYRQSLGQGLEFLIYFQGNSAPDKSGLPSDRFSAERTGGSVSTLTIQRTQQEDSAVYLCASSQPDRVNEQYFGPGTRLTVT.

The table lists this clone with a few counts. This chain connects TRBV7-2 to TRBJ2-5, with 7 nucleotides matching TRBD1. Losses at the gene ends were 5 bases for V and 2 bases for J; bases not matched to a gene: 8. Germline lookup yields CDR1 SGHTA and CDR2 FQGNSA. The CDR3 runs 15 residues. The CDR3 DNA is TGTGCCAGCAGCCTTATGGGACAGACACAAGAGACCCAGTACTTC. Its protein is CASSLMGQTQETQYF.

This chain connects TRBV11-3 to TRBJ2-1; the D is unclear. The V gene lost 3 bases and the J gene lost 6 bases, with 6 bases spanning the gap. Germline V gene data show CDR1 as SGHNT and CDR2 as YENEEA. The CDR3 extends over 12 amino acids. The CDR3 DNA reads TGTGCCAGCAGCTTTTCGGGCAATGAGCAGTTCTTC. The encoded protein is CASSFSGNEQFF.

This clone was counted a few times. V usage is TRBV6-6 and J usage is TRBJ1-1; TRBD1 might be the D (5 bases). Trimming cost V 5 bases and J 4 bases, with 17 bases left between them. Germline CDR1 reads MNHNY; CDR2 reads SVGAGI (reference sequence). The CDR3 sequence is 15 residues long. CDR3 nucleotides: TGTGCCAGCAGTACGGCCCCCAGGGCCGGCACTGAAGCTTTCTTT. It is translated as CASSTAPRAGTEAFF.

The chain combines TRBV5-4 with TRBJ2-2; 14 nucleotides match TRBD2. The V and J ends lost 3 bases and 3 bases, in that order; junction bases with no gene match: 13. CDR1 and CDR2 from the germline V gene are SGHNT and YYREEE (reference sequence). The CDR3 contains 20 residues. CDR3 nucleotides: TGTGCCAGCAGCTCCCTACTGAGCCGACTAGCGGGAGGGGACACCGGGGAGCTGTTTTTT. Its translation is CASSSLLSRLAGGDTGELFF.

V usage is TRBV7-2 and J usage is TRBJ2-2; TRBD1 is a possible D gene (6 bases). The CDR3 length is 15 residues. The germline V gene encodes CDR1 SGHTA and CDR2 FQGNSA. Trimming took off 5 bases at V and 7 bases at J, with 17 bases between the two ends. Written as DNA, the CDR3 is TGTGCCAGCAGCAAAAAGGGTGGGGGCGGCGGGGAGCTGTTTTTT. This codes for CASSKKGGGGGELFF.

There are a few counts of this clone. The J gene is TRBJ2-5, the V gene TRBV5-1; the D gene is possibly TRBD2 (5 bases). Germline CDR1 SGHRS, CDR2 YFSETQ. CDR3 length: 13 residues. V lost 5 bases and J lost 3, with 11 bases in between. CDR3 sequence (DNA): TGCGCCAGCAGTGGTGGGAGCAAAGAGACCCAGTACTTC. Its protein is CASSGGSKETQYF.

This clone came up once. V gene TRBV6-5 combines with J gene TRBJ2-1; 7 bases line up with TRBD2. This CDR3 is 15 amino acids long. J was trimmed by 1 base and V by 1 base; bases with no gene match: 1. The germline CDR1 and CDR2 sequences are MNHEY and SVGAGI. The CDR3 loop reads CASSYWRGSYNEQFF. Written as DNA, the CDR3 is TGTGCCAGCAGTTACTGGCGGGGGTCCTACAATGAGCAGTTCTTC.

The V and J genes are TRBV25-1 and TRBJ2-7, with a weak D call TRBD1 (6 bases). CDR1 and CDR2 (germline): MGHDK, SYGVNS. This CDR3 is 15 amino acids long. Trimming removed 1 base from V and 4 bases from J, with 14 bases in between. In nucleotides, the CDR3 is TGTGCCAGCAGTGAATCAGGGGCGAGGTTTTACGAGCAGTACTTC. It is translated as CASSESGARFYEQYF.

This clone was seen more than once but under ten times. The chain links TRBV25-1 to TRBJ2-7; 10 nucleotides agree with TRBD1. CDR3 length: 14 residues. After removal of 5 bases from V and 2 bases from J, the junction contained 3 bases not matched to a gene. Germline CDR1 is MGHDK and CDR2 is SYGVNS. CDR3 sequence reads: CASSSGQGAYEQYF. The CDR3 nucleotides read TGTGCCAGCAGTAGCGGACAGGGGGCCTACGAGCAGTACTTC.

The rearrangement links TRBV9 to TRBJ2-3, with 8 bases fitting TRBD2. With 2 bases clipped from V and 0 bases from J, the junction kept 5 bases outside the gene matches. The germline V gene has CDR1 SGDLS and CDR2 YYNGEE. The CDR3 consists of 16 residues. CDR3 sequence reads: CASSVGSGSSTDTQYF. DNA for the CDR3: TGTGCCAGCAGCGTGGGCAGCGGGAGCAGCACAGATACGCAGTATTTT.

This clone was observed a few times. This chain connects TRBV9 to TRBJ2-5, with 7 positions matching TRBD1. Losses at the gene ends were 1 base for V and 0 bases for J; bases not matched to a gene: 6. Germline CDR1 reads SGDLS; CDR2 reads YYNGEE. CDR3 length: 16 amino acids. CDR3 nucleotides: TGTGCCAGCAGCGTAACGGGACAGCCAAACCAAGAGACCCAGTACTTC. It translates to CASSVTGQPNQETQYF.

This clone turned up a few times. The chain couples TRBV2 to TRBJ2-3; no reliable D call. Germline V gene data show CDR1 as SNHLY and CDR2 as FYNNEI. This CDR3 is built from 11 residues. The ends were cut back, 4 bases at V and 5 bases at J, with 4 bases in the middle. This CDR3 reads CASSVRDTQYF. DNA for the CDR3: TGTGCCAGCAGTGTGAGAGATACGCAGTATTTT.

This rearrangement joins TRBV19 to TRBJ1-5; D uncertain. Between the trimmed V and J ends, which lost 5 bases and 6 bases, there was a span of 14 bases. Germline V gene lookup returns CDR1 LNHDA and CDR2 SQIVND (reference sequence). CDR3 length equals 14 residues. In nucleotides, the CDR3 is TGTGCCAGTAGTGGCTGGACTGGTGGTCAGCCCCAGCATTTT. Its protein product is CASSGWTGGQPQHF.

V and J are TRBV29-1 and TRBJ2-1, with 8 bases aligning to TRBD2. Trimming cost V 7 bases and J 6 bases; bases outside gene matches: 2. Germline loops: CDR1 SQVTM, CDR2 ANQGSEA. The CDR3 covers 11 residues. The CDR3 loop is CSGAGVNEQFF. CDR3 in DNA: TGCAGCGGAGCGGGAGTCAATGAGCAGTTCTTC.

The CDR3 DNA reads TGTGCCAGCAGTATCCAGACTACCACCACAGATACGCAGTATTTT. This translates into CASSIQTTTTDTQYF. The genes are TRBV28 and TRBJ2-3; a weak D match, TRBD2 (5 bases). The germline V and J ends were trimmed by 5 bases and 2 bases, with 14 bases remaining between them. This CDR3 comprises 15 residues. Germline CDR1 MDHEN, CDR2 SYDVKM.

The chain is built from TRBV7-3 and TRBJ2-1; 9 bases are shared with TRBD2. The V segment lost 2 bases and the J segment 9 bases; nucleotides outside the gene matches: 8. The V gene's germline CDR1 is SGHTA and CDR2 FQGTGA. This CDR3 comprises 15 residues. The CDR3 is CASSLFPAGGTEQFF. In nucleotides, the CDR3 is TGTGCCAGCAGCTTATTCCCAGCGGGAGGTACTGAGCAGTTCTTC.

V is TRBV7-9 and J is TRBJ1-4; 8 nucleotides agree with TRBD1. The trim removed 8 bases at V and 5 bases at J, leaving 7 bases unmatched. Germline CDR1 reads SEHNR; CDR2 reads FQNEAQ (reference sequence). The length of the CDR3 is 14 residues. Here the CDR3 reads CASAGDRTNEKLFF. The CDR3 DNA reads as TGTGCCAGCGCCGGGGACAGGACAAATGAAAAACTGTTTTTT.

This clone was picked up a small number of times. The chain joins TRBV28 to TRBJ2-5; a weak D match, TRBD2 (6 bases). Trimming cost V 2 bases and J 4 bases, with 14 bases left between them. The CDR3 totals 15 residues. Germline V CDR1 and CDR2: MDHEN, SYDVKM. The CDR3 DNA reads as TGTGCCAGCAGTTTACCCGGGTGGGGAGGAGAGACCCAGTACTTC. Translated, it gives CASSLPGWGGETQYF.

The genes are TRBV6-5 and TRBJ1-2; a weak D match, TRBD1 (5 bases). Germline-derived CDR1 and CDR2 are MNHEY and SVGAGI. Trimming left V 6 bases short and J 0 bases short, with 8 bases between. This CDR3 is 13 amino acids long. This CDR3 is CASRKTANYGYTF. CDR3 bases: TGTGCCAGCAGAAAGACAGCTAACTATGGCTACACCTTC.

V gene TRBV7-9 combines with J gene TRBJ2-5; 13 positions match TRBD2. The V and J ends lost 7 bases and 5 bases, in that order; junction bases with no gene match: 19. The germline V gene has CDR1 SEHNR and CDR2 FQNEAQ (reference sequence). This CDR3 has 19 residues. CDR3 in DNA: TGTGCCAGCATTGCCGAGGGTCGAGGACTAGCGGGAGTCCGGGAGACCCAGTACTTC. Translating it yields CASIAEGRGLAGVRETQYF.

This clone was found once. CDR3 in amino acids: CASSSRQGGNTEAFF. In DNA, the CDR3 is TGCGCCAGCAGTTCGCGCCAGGGGGGGAACACTGAAGCTTTCTTT. This sequence joins TRBV5-1 and TRBJ1-1, with 7 bases fitting TRBD1. Germline CDR1 reads SGHRS; CDR2 reads YFSETQ. The junction had 8 bases not matched to a gene; V was cut back by 5 bases and J by 1 base. The CDR3 totals 15 residues.